This T cell receptor (beta chain) was recovered during a study of T-cell reconstitution after alpha-beta-depleted transplantation in children. Whole-study results and caveats: About two months after transplant, alpha-beta T cells reportedly came from several hundred expanded graft clones. Surviving recipient T cells and thymic progenitors produced the high day-60 TCRbeta diversity seen in some patients. From newly produced T cells came most of the T-cell counts and diversity one year after transplant.

Trimming removed 4 bases at V and 0 bases at J, with 9 bases between. From germline, CDR1 is LNHNV and CDR2 YYDKDF (reference sequence). The CDR3 is 15 residues long. Regarding this clonotype: Its antigen is as yet unknown.

Using unique molecular identifiers, the investigators prepared the TCRbeta library. From the PCR reads, TCRdb called clonotypes with MiXCR, one entry per CDR3 protein. Among fewer than 550,000 distinct CDR3 sequences listed, around 10% were seen once. Specimen: PBMCs, mostly from graft donor cells, collected 180 days after TCRalphabeta/CD19-depleted stem cell transplant. The sequence was obtained from a female patient aged 2 to 10 who had a stem cell transplant for aplastic anemia, so the T cells may come from the graft donor. The chain has TRBV15 and TRBJ1-4, with D unclear. The CDR3 is CATSTQRATNEKLFF. In DNA, the CDR3 is TGTGCCACCAGCACCCAGAGAGCAACTAATGAAAAACTGTTTTTT.